This T cell receptor (beta chain) was captured by sequencing in a study of shared clonotypes between healthy human individuals. This table comes from immunoSEQ multiplex PCR, and its TCRdb copy is limited to in-frame clones, with some not included. The table includes over 1.4 million clones, approximately 97% detected once. The CDR3 covers 14 residues. Germline V gives CDR1 MNHNY, CDR2 SVGAGI (reference sequence). V was pared by 2 bases and J by 8 bases, with 15 bases between. This receptor was identified in a man younger than 40 in good health. The specimen sequenced was naive CD4+ T cells sorted from blood. The subset: CD45RA+ positively selected. The genes are TRBV6-6 and TRBJ1-1; the D is unclear. In nucleotides, the CDR3 is TGTGCCAGCAGTTACGGGTTTGGTACCAGGGAAGCTTTCTTT. Its protein product is CASSYGFGTREAFF.